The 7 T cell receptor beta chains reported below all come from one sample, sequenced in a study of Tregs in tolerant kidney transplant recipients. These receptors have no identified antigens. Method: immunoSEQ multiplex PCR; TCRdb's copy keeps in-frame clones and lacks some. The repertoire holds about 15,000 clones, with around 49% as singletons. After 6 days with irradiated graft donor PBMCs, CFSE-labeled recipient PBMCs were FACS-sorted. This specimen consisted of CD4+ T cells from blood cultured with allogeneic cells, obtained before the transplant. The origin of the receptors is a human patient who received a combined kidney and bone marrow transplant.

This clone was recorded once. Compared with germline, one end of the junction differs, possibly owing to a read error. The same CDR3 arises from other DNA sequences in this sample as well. This CDR3 is CASRAGLINSPLHF. The CDR3 DNA reads as TGCGCCAGCAGGGCGGGACTCATAAATTCCCCCCTCCACTTT. The chain couples TRBV10-1 to TRBJ1-6, with a tentative D call TRBD1 (5 bases). There are 14 residues in the CDR3. CDR1 is WNHNN, CDR2 SYGVQD, per germline (reference sequence).

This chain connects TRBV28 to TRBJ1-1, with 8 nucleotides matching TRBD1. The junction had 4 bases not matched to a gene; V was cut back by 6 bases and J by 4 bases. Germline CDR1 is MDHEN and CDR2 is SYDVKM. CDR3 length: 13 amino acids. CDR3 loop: CASRYDRGTEAFF. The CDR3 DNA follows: TGTGCCAGCAGATATGACAGGGGCACTGAAGCTTTCTTT. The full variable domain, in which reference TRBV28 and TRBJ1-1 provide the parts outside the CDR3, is DVKVTQSSRYLVKRTGEKVFLECVQDMDHENMFWYRQDPGLGLRLIYFSYDVKMKEKGDIPEGYSVSREKKERFSLILESASTNQTSMYLCASRYDRGTEAFFGQGTRLTVV.

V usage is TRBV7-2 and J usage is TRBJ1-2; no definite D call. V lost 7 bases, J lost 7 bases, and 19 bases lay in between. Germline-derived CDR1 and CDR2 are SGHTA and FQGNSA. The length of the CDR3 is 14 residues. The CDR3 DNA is TGTGCCAGCATGGTAACGGCCCTGAGAGGTGGCTACACCTTC. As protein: CASMVTALRGGYTF.

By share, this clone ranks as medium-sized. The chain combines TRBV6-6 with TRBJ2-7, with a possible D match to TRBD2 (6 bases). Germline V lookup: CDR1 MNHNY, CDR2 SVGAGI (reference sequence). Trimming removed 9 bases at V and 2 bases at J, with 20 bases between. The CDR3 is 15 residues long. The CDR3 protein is CASRTTGLQTYEQYF. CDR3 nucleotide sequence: TGTGCCAGTAGGACTACTGGACTCCAAACCTACGAGCAGTACTTC.

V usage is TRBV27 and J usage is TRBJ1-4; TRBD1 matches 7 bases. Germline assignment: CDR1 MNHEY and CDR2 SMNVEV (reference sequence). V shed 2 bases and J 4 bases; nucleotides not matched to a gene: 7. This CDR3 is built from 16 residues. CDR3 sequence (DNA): TGTGCCAGCAGTTTACGACAGGGACCCTTTAATGAAAAACTGTTTTTT. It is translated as CASSLRQGPFNEKLFF.

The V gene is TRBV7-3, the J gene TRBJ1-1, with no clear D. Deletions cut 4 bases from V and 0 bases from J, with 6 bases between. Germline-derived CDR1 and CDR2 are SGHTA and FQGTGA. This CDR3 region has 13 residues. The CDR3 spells CASSSTVNTEAFF. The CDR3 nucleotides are TGTGCCAGCAGCTCTACGGTGAACACTGAAGCTTTCTTT.

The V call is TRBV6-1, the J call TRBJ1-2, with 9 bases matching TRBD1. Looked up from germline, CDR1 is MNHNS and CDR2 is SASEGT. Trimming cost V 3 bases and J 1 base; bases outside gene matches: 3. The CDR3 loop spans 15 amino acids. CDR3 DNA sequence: TGTGCCAGCAGTGACCCGGGACAGGGTAACTATGGCTACACCTTC. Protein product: CASSDPGQGNYGYTF.